This T cell receptor beta chain was sequenced in a study of T-cell reconstitution after alpha-beta-depleted transplantation in children. Notes on the study in general: A year had passed since transplant, and T-cell counts and diversity by then came mostly from newly produced T cells. Recipient T cells and thymic progenitors that survived gave rise to the high TCRbeta diversity observed at day 60 in some patients. Approximately two months post-transplant, alpha-beta T cells reportedly originated from several hundred expanded graft clones.

This clonotype was counted ten times or more. The target antigen is unknown. TCRbeta library construction was performed incorporating unique molecular identifiers. TCRdb reprocessed the PCR reads via MiXCR and lists one record per CDR3 protein. The data hold 600,000 to 700,000 distinct CDR3 sequences, with around 13% observed a single time. Germline V gives CDR1 SGHRS, CDR2 YFSETQ. This CDR3 spans 16 amino acids. Trimming left V 3 bases short and J 5 bases short, with 20 bases between. The sequencing used PBMCs, collected before TCRalphabeta/CD19-depleted stem cell transplant. This chain links TRBV5-1 with TRBJ1-1, with a possible D match to TRBD1 (6 bases). The TCR sequence derives from a girl aged 2 to 9 with congenital amegakaryocytic thrombocytopenia, due to receive a stem cell transplant. CDR3 sequence (DNA): TGCGCCAGCAGCTGGACACAGGGAGTAGGGGGGACTGAAGCTTTCTTT. Amino acid sequence: CASSWTQGVGGTEAFF.